This T cell receptor (beta chain) appears in the sequencing data of a study of cytomegalovirus exposure and HLA in healthy donors. On this clone itself: What it recognizes is unknown.

The PCR made use of 60 Vbeta and 13 Jbeta primers. Method: immunoSEQ multiplex PCR; TCRdb's copy keeps in-frame clones and lacks some. This table has 150,000 to 200,000 clones, 72% appearing once. Trimming removed 4 bases at V and 7 bases at J, with 9 bases between. Germline loops: CDR1 SGDLS, CDR2 YYNGEE. CDR3 length equals 12 residues. General study findings and limits: Listed as cytomegalovirus-associated were roughly 180 TCR beta chains.

The chain links TRBV9 to TRBJ1-3, with D unresolved. The sample consisted of PBMCs. The receptor was isolated from a human donor in good health. CDR3 DNA: TGTGCCAGCAGCTCCTCCCGGAACACCATATATTTT. It yields the protein CASSSSRNTIYF.